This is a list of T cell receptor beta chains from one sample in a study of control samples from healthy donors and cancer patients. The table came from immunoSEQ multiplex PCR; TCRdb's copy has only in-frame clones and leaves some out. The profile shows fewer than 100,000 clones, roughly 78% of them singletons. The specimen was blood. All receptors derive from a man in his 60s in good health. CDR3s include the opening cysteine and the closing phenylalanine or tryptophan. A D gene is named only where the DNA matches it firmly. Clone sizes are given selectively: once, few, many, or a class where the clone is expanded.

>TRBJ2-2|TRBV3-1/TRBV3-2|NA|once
TGTGCCAGCAGCCAAGATCTCCGGGGGAGCACCGGGGAGCTGTTTTTT
CASSQDLRGSTGELFF
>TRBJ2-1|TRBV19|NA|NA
TGTGCCACCTCGGATTGGGTCCGGCCGGGCAATGAGCAGTTCTTC
CATSDWVRPGNEQFF
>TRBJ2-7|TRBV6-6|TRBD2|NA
TGTGCCATTACCGGGGGGTACGAGCAGTACTTC
CAITGGYEQYF
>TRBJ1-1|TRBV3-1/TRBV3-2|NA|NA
TGTGCCAGCAGCCTGACCGGGACCCACACTGAAGCTTTCTTT
CASSLTGTHTEAFF
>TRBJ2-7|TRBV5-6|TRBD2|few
TGTGCCAGCAGCTCCGGGGCTAGCGGGGGACCCGAGCAGTACTTC
CASSSGASGGPEQYF
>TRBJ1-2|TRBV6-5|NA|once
TGTGCCAGCAGGGGACATAGAAACTATGGCTACACCTTC
CASRGHRNYGYTF
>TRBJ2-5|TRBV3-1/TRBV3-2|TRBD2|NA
TGTGCCAGCAGCCAAGAAGCCTTCGGGACTATTACCCAGTACTTC
CASSQEAFGTITQYF
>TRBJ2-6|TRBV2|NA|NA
TGTGCCAGCAGTGAAGCGCTTGGGTTTTCTGGGGCCAACGTCCTGACTTTC
CASSEALGFSGANVLTF
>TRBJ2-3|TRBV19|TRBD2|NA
TGTGCCAGTAGTTATCTTATAGCGGGGGGCACAGATACGCAGTATTTT
CASSYLIAGGTDTQYF
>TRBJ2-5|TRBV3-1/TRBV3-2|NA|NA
TGTGCCAGCATTGAGGGGCGAATTGGGACCCAGTACTTC
CASIEGRIGTQYF
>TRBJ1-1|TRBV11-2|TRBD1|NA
TGTGCCAGCAGCTCGGGACAGGGGGCGAACACTGAAGCTTTCTTT
CASSSGQGANTEAFF
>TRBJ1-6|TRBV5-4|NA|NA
TGTGCCAGCAGCTTGGTACAGGGTGGTTCACCCCTCCACTTT
CASSLVQGGSPLHF
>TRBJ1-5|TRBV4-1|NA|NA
TGCGCCAGCAGCCAAGCTGGGGGGCCTCAGCCCCAGCATTTT
CASSQAGGPQPQHF
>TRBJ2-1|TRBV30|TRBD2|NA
TGTGCCTGGAGTGTAAAGGCGGGGGGGCTTTACAATGAGCAGTTCTTC
CAWSVKAGGLYNEQFF
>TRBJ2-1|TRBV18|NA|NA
TGTGCCAGCTCGGGCCTAGGTTTGGATGAGCAGTTCTTC
CASSGLGLDEQFF
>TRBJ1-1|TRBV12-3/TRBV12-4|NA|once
TGTGCCAGCACCACCCGGTTCACTGAAGCTTTCTTT
CASTTRFTEAFF
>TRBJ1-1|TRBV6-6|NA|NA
TGTGCCAGCAGCTCCGATAGGGGAGGAACTGAAGCTTTCTTT
CASSSDRGGTEAFF
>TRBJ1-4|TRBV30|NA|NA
TGTGCCTGGAGTAGCAGGTTGGGGGAAAAACTGTTTTTT
CAWSSRLGEKLFF
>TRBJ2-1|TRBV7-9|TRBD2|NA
TGTGCCAGCAGTTTTAGCGGGGCCAGCCATTACAATGAGCAGTTCTTC
CASSFSGASHYNEQFF
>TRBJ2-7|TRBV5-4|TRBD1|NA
TGTGCCAGCAGCCAAGGGACAGGGGGTGACTACGAGCAGTACTTC
CASSQGTGGDYEQYF
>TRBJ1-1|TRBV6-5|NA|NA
TGTGCCAGCACTTCTACCCCCGTGAACACTGAAGCTTTCTTT
CASTSTPVNTEAFF
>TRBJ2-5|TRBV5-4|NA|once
TGTGCCAGCAGCTTGGGTCCCCTAGCCGCGAAGAACCAAGAGACCCAGTACTTC
CASSLGPLAAKNQETQYF
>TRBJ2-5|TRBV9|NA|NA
TGTGCCAGCAGCGTAGAACAGAAAGAGACCCAGTACTTC
CASSVEQKETQYF
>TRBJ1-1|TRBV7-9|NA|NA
TGTGCCAGCAGCTTAAACAGGGAATACACTGAAGCTTTCTTT
CASSLNREYTEAFF
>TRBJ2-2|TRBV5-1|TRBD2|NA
TGCGCCAGCAGCGGAACTAGCGGTGATCCGAACACCGGGGAGCTGTTTTTT
CASSGTSGDPNTGELFF
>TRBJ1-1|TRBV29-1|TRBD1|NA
TGCAGCGCTGGTGCTTTCGGGACAGGGTTAGCTTTCTTT
CSAGAFGTGLAFF
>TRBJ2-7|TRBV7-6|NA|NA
TGTGCCAGCAGCTCGACGGGGCAGGCTACCTACGAGCAGTACTTC
CASSSTGQATYEQYF
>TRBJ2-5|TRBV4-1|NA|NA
TGCGCCAGCAGCCACCCGGCTAGGGAAGAGACCCAGTACTTC
CASSHPAREETQYF
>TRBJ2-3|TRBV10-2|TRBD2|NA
TGCGCCAGCAGTGATTCCCGACTAGCGGATACGCAGTATTTT
CASSDSRLADTQYF
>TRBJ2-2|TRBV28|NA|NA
TGTGCCAGCAGTGCCGCCGGGACGAAGCTGTTTTTT
CASSAAGTKLFF
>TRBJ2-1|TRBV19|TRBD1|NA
TGTGCCAGTAGTAGCAGGGGGCAGGGCTCCTACAATGAGCAGTTCTTC
CASSSRGQGSYNEQFF
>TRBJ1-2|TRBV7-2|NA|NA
TGTGCCAGCAGCCGGCCGAACTATGGCTACACCTTC
CASSRPNYGYTF
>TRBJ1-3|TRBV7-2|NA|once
TGTGCCAGCAGCTTAGGGACCCCAGGGGAAGGGTACACCATATATTTT
CASSLGTPGEGYTIYF
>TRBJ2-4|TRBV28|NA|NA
TGTGCCAGCAGTTTAAACGGAAACATTCAGTACTTC
CASSLNGNIQYF
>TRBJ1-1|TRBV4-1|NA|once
TGCGCCAGCAGCCAAGATTGGGCCGGGGAGACTGAAGCTTTCTTT
CASSQDWAGETEAFF
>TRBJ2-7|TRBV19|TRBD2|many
TGTGCCAGTAGTATAGCGTCAGGTGGTAGCGGGAAGCCCTACGAGCAGTACTTC
CASSIASGGSGKPYEQYF
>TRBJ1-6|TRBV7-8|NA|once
TGTGCCAGCAGCTTAGACCGCCAATCACCCCTCCACTTT
CASSLDRQSPLHF
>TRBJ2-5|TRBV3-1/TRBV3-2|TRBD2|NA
TGTGCCAGCAGCCAAAGGAAAGGCACTAGCGGGGGGGAAGAGACCCAGTACTTC
CASSQRKGTSGGEETQYF
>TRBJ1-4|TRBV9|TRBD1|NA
TGTGCCAGCAGCGCCCGGGACAGGGGGCATGAAAAACTGTTTTTT
CASSARDRGHEKLFF
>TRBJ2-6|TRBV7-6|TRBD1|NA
TGTGCCAGCAGCTCCTTTGGGACAGGGTATGAGTCTGGGGCCAACGTCCTGACTTTC
CASSSFGTGYESGANVLTF
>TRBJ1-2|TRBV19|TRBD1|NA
TGTGCCAGTAGTACTCTGACAGGGGGCCCTAACTATGGCTACACCTTC
CASSTLTGGPNYGYTF
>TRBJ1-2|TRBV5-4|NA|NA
TGTGCCAGCAGCTTGGTGGCAGCTAACTATGGCTACACCTTC
CASSLVAANYGYTF
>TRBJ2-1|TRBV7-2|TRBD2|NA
TGTGCCAGCAGCGCCACTAGCGGGAGGGGATATGAGCAGTTCTTC
CASSATSGRGYEQFF
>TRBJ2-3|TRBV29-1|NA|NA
TGCAGCCCTTTCTCGGGGGATACGCAGTATTTT
CSPFSGDTQYF
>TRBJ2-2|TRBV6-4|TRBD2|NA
TGTGCCAGCAGTGACGGGCTAGCGGGAGAATCCGGGGAGCTGTTTTTT
CASSDGLAGESGELFF
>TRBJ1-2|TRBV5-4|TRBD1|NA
TGTGCCAGCAGCCTGGGACAGACGAGTGGCTACACCTTC
CASSLGQTSGYTF
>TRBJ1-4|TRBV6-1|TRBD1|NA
TGTGCCAGCAGTGTGCTCCGGGACAGCACTAATGAAAAACTGTTTTTT
CASSVLRDSTNEKLFF
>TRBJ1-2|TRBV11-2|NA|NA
TGTGCCAGCAGCTCACTCACCCGTAACTATGGCTACACCTTC
CASSSLTRNYGYTF
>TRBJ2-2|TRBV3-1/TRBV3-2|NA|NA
TGTGCCAGCAGGTCAACCGGGAGAGGCGGTGGGGAGCTGTTTTTT
CASRSTGRGGGELFF
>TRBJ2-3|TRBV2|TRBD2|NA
TGTGCCACCACAATAGCGGGAGTCGGCACAGATACGCAGTATTTT
CATTIAGVGTDTQYF
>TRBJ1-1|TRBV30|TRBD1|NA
TGTGCCTGGAACGTTCCCGGGACAGCCACTGAAGCTTTCTTT
CAWNVPGTATEAFF
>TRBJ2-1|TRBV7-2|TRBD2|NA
TGTGCCAGCAGCTTAGGGACTAGCCGATACAATGAGCAGTTCTTC
CASSLGTSRYNEQFF
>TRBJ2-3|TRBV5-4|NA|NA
TGTGCCAGCAGCCCCAAGGCCCAGGGGCTGACCCGACCAGATACGCAGTATTTT
CASSPKAQGLTRPDTQYF
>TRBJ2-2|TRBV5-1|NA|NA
TGCGCCAGCAGCTTAGGGTCGGGGAACACCGGGGAGCTGTTTTTT
CASSLGSGNTGELFF
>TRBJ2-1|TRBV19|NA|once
TGTGCCAGTACCCGGGACTCGGTCTACAATGAGCAGTTCTTC
CASTRDSVYNEQFF
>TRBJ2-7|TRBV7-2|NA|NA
TGTGCCAGCAGCCCCTTTGTCGTCTACGAGCAGTACTTC
CASSPFVVYEQYF
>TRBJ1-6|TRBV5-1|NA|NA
TGCGCCACCCGGGATTCGACAGTCAATAATTCACCCCTCCACTTT
CATRDSTVNNSPLHF
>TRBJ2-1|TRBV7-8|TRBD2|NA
TGTGCCAGCAGCTTAGCCTCGGTTGGACTAGCGGGGCCCAGCTCCTACAATGAGCAGTTCTTC
CASSLASVGLAGPSSYNEQFF